This entry lists 26 T cell receptor beta chains sequenced from one sample in a study of memory CD4+ T cells and cytomegalovirus serostatus. Some clones are missing from TCRdb's copy, which holds only in-frame ones; the method was immunoSEQ multiplex PCR. The table includes approximately 52,000 clones, 75% to 85% detected once. The sort gate was single viable CD3+CD4+CD8-CD45RO+ cells for memory CD4+ T cells. The sample consisted of memory CD4+ T cells from blood. The source is an adult in good health and CMV-seronegative.

V and J are TRBV13 and TRBJ1-4; D remains unclear. Trimming took off 5 bases at V and 6 bases at J, with 10 bases between the two ends. Germline V CDR1 and CDR2: PRHDT, FYEKMQ (reference sequence). The CDR3 has 13 amino acids. The DNA of the CDR3 is TGTGCCAGCAGCAAAAGAGAACATGAAAAACTGTTTTTT. This sequence encodes CASSKREHEKLFF.

The J gene is TRBJ2-3, the V gene TRBV11-2; D remains unclear. The V gene lost 3 bases and the J gene lost 0 bases, with 10 bases spanning the gap. Per the germline V gene, CDR1 is SGHAT and CDR2 is FQNNGV. This CDR3 contains 15 residues. CDR3 region: CASSFELVSTDTQYF. CDR3 nucleotides: TGTGCCAGCAGCTTCGAGTTGGTTAGCACAGATACGCAGTATTTT.

The chain is built from TRBV6-5 and TRBJ2-7, with 7 nucleotides matching TRBD1. This CDR3 contains 13 residues. From germline, CDR1 is MNHEY and CDR2 SVGAGI. V dropped 6 bases and J dropped 0; count of bases not matched to a gene: 2. As DNA, the CDR3 is TGTGCCAGCAGAAGGACAGGCTCCTACGAGCAGTACTTC. Translation: CASRRTGSYEQYF.

The chain employs TRBV5-4 and TRBJ1-2; D gene ambiguous. The CDR3 runs 15 residues. Per germline, CDR1 SGHNT and CDR2 YYREEE (reference sequence). Trimming took off 0 bases at V and 4 bases at J, with 13 bases between the two ends. CDR3 bases: TGTGCCAGCAGCTTGGGGGCGGCAGGAGGCTATGGCTACACCTTC. Protein: CASSLGAAGGYGYTF.

V usage is TRBV5-4 and J usage is TRBJ1-2; D uncertain. Per the germline V gene, CDR1 is SGHNT and CDR2 is YYREEE (reference sequence). V was trimmed by 0 bases and J by 0 bases, leaving 9 bases between them. The CDR3 contains 15 residues. Here the CDR3 reads CASSLGMDANYGYTF. CDR3 DNA sequence: TGTGCCAGCAGCTTGGGCATGGACGCTAACTATGGCTACACCTTC.

The chain couples TRBV4-1 to TRBJ1-6; D unresolved. The V and J ends lost 2 bases and 0 bases respectively, with 5 bases between them. Germline V gene lookup returns CDR1 MGHRA and CDR2 YSYEKL. The CDR3 has 15 residues. The CDR3 nucleotides read TGCGCCAGCAGCCAATCGAGCTCCTATAATTCACCCCTCCACTTT. Translating gives CASSQSSSYNSPLHF.

This chain connects TRBV27 to TRBJ1-2; 9 bases line up with TRBD1. CDR3 length: 15 amino acids. Unmatched junction bases numbered 7, after V lost 5 bases and J lost 3 bases. In germline, CDR1 is MNHEY, CDR2 SMNVEV (reference sequence). DNA for the CDR3: TGTGCCAGCAGTACGGGGACAGGGTATGACTATGGCTACACCTTC. Protein sequence: CASSTGTGYDYGYTF.

This clone was recorded only once. J is TRBJ1-2 and V is TRBV5-4; a possible D gene is TRBD1 (6 bases). There are 16 residues in the CDR3. CDR1 SGHNT and CDR2 YYREEE come from the germline V gene (reference sequence). With 2 bases removed from V and 8 bases from J, the gap between germline ends came to 22 bases. The CDR3 loop reads CASSFPRGGVSNGYTF. CDR3 nucleotide sequence: TGTGCCAGCAGCTTCCCGAGGGGGGGCGTATCGAACGGCTACACCTTC.

The J gene is TRBJ1-2, the V gene TRBV5-1, with D unresolved. The CDR3 runs 14 residues. Germline CDR1 is SGHRS and CDR2 is YFSETQ. Trimming left V 0 bases short and J 3 bases short, with 9 bases between. The CDR3 here is CASSLDPADYGYTF. DNA of the CDR3: TGCGCCAGCAGCTTGGACCCGGCGGACTATGGCTACACCTTC. The whole variable domain, remainder taken from reference TRBV5-1 and TRBJ1-2, is KAGVTQTPRYLIKTRGQQVTLSCSPISGHRSVSWYQQTPGQGLQFLFEYFSETQRNKGNFPGRFSGRQFSNSRSEMNVSTLELGDSALYLCASSLDPADYGYTFGSGTRLTVV.

This clone appeared once. V is TRBV5-1 and J is TRBJ2-5; 7 bases align to TRBD1. J was trimmed by 5 bases and V by 4 bases; bases with no gene match: 5. The CDR3 loop spans 13 amino acids. The germline gives CDR1 SGHRS, CDR2 YFSETQ. The CDR3 nucleotides read TGCGCCAGCAGCCGTGAGGGGGCCGAGACCCAGTACTTC. Translating gives CASSREGAETQYF.

CDR3 coding DNA: TGTGCCAGCAGCCCCCCTTATCACACGCAGTATTTT. It translates to CASSPPYHTQYF. The chain joins TRBV7-9 to TRBJ2-3; D is uncertain. Trimming took off 5 bases at V and 9 bases at J, with 12 bases between the two ends. The CDR3 sequence is 12 residues long. Per germline, CDR1 SEHNR and CDR2 FQNEAQ (reference sequence).

The chain recombines TRBV11-3 with TRBJ1-2; tentatively, D is TRBD1 (5 bases). Germline CDR1 and CDR2: SGHNT and YENEEA. Deletions cut 3 bases from V and 4 bases from J, with 21 bases between. The CDR3 consists of 17 residues. The CDR3 region has the DNA TGTGCCAGCAGCTTCACCGGAGGCCGGGGGGAAAGCTATGGCTACACCTTC. Its translation: CASSFTGGRGESYGYTF.

This chain uses TRBV30 with TRBJ1-5; 8 positions match TRBD1. The CDR3 covers 13 residues. J lost 7 bases, V lost 4 bases, and 6 bases had no gene match. CDR1 is GTSNPN and CDR2 is SVGIG in the germline V gene (reference sequence). The CDR3 DNA follows: TGTGCCTGGACAGGGGGCTCGGGACAGCCCCAGCATTTT. It translates to CAWTGGSGQPQHF.

The V gene is TRBV5-6, the J gene TRBJ2-3; perhaps TRBD1 as D (5 bases). Trimming stripped 0 bases from V and 3 bases from J, with 5 bases between. The CDR3 is 13 amino acids. Germline CDR1 and CDR2: SGHDT and YYEEEE. This chain's CDR3 is CASSLAGTDTQYF. In nucleotides, the CDR3 is TGTGCCAGCAGCTTGGCAGGGACAGATACGCAGTATTTT. The entire variable domain, with the rest obtained from reference TRBV5-6 and TRBJ2-3, is as follows: DAGVTQSPTHLIKTRGQQVTLRCSPKSGHDTVSWYQQALGQGPQFIFQYYEEEERQRGNFPDRFSGHQFPNYSSELNVNALLLGDSALYLCASSLAGTDTQYFGPGTRLTVL.

Only one count was recorded for this clone. The chain combines TRBV5-1 with TRBJ2-7; 9 bases fit TRBD1. The trim removed 0 bases at V and 3 bases at J, leaving 4 bases unmatched. Germline lookup yields CDR1 SGHRS and CDR2 YFSETQ. The CDR3 spans 15 residues. The CDR3 region is CASSLGQGVVYEQYF. The CDR3 DNA follows: TGCGCCAGCAGCTTGGGACAGGGGGTGGTCTACGAGCAGTACTTC.

V and J are TRBV19 and TRBJ1-2; 7 bases line up with TRBD1. V was clipped by 7 bases and J by 10 bases; unmatched bases: 9. Per germline, CDR1 LNHDA and CDR2 SQIVND (reference sequence). The CDR3 is 12 residues long. The CDR3 loop reads CASTPGQALYTF. The CDR3 DNA reads as TGTGCCAGTACCCCTGGACAGGCCCTCTACACCTTC.

CDR3 nucleotide sequence: TGTGCCAGCAGCTTAAGACAGGGGGCTGTGGCAGATACGCAGTATTTT. Translation: CASSLRQGAVADTQYF. The V call is TRBV7-9, the J call TRBJ2-3; 10 bases fit TRBD1. Looked up from germline, CDR1 is SEHNR and CDR2 is FQNEAQ (reference sequence). This CDR3 spans 16 amino acids. Unmatched junction bases numbered 6, after V lost 2 bases and J lost 4 bases.

J is TRBJ2-1 and V is TRBV7-9, with TRBD1 identical over 9 bases. CDR3 length equals 13 residues. Germline V gene lookup returns CDR1 SEHNR and CDR2 FQNEAQ (reference sequence). The V and J ends lost 5 bases and 7 bases, in that order; junction bases with no gene match: 3. CDR3 nucleotides: TGTGCCAGCAGCAGGGACAGGGTAAATGAGCAGTTCTTC. The encoded protein is CASSRDRVNEQFF.

The J gene is TRBJ2-1, the V gene TRBV5-1; TRBD2 matches 12 bases. The CDR3 covers 14 residues. Unmatched junction bases numbered 1, after V lost 2 bases and J lost 7 bases. Germline-derived CDR1 and CDR2 are SGHRS and YFSETQ. The CDR3 sequence: CASSFTSGGNEQFF. In DNA, the CDR3 is TGCGCCAGCAGCTTTACTAGCGGGGGGAATGAGCAGTTCTTC.

The chain employs TRBV6-6 and TRBJ2-7, with D perhaps matching TRBD1 or TRBD2 (5 bases each). CDR3 size: 12 residues. Germline lookup yields CDR1 MNHNY and CDR2 SVGAGI (reference sequence). V was shortened by 10 bases and J by 3 bases, with 13 bases between the two germline ends. The CDR3 DNA sequence: TGTGCCACGGGACCCAGCTTCTACGAGCAGTACTTC. It encodes CATGPSFYEQYF.

This clone came up once. This chain joins TRBV11-1 and TRBJ2-5; D possibly corresponds to TRBD1 (5 bases). Trimming took off 1 base at V and 1 base at J, with 10 bases between the two ends. Germline CDR1 reads SGHAT; CDR2 reads FQDESV (reference sequence). This CDR3 has 15 amino acids. This chain's CDR3 is CASSLEGALQETQYF. The CDR3 coding sequence is TGTGCCAGCAGCTTAGAAGGGGCCCTCCAAGAGACCCAGTACTTC.

The rearrangement uses TRBV6-5 and TRBJ1-4; no clear D gene. The V gene lost 6 bases and the J gene lost 6 bases, with 17 bases spanning the gap. Germline-derived CDR1 and CDR2 are MNHEY and SVGAGI. CDR3 length: 15 amino acids. This chain's CDR3 is CASRKGLLSYEKLFF. The CDR3 DNA is TGTGCCAGCAGGAAGGGCCTCCTCAGCTATGAAAAACTGTTTTTT.

The CDR3 loop reads CASSFSGLRTDTQYF. DNA for the CDR3: TGTGCCAGCAGCTTCTCAGGCCTACGCACAGATACGCAGTATTTT. The rearrangement joins TRBV7-2 to TRBJ2-3; D is uncertain. The CDR3 is 15 residues long. V was clipped by 3 bases and J by 1 base, with 11 bases between them. Germline lookup yields CDR1 SGHTA and CDR2 FQGNSA. Full variable domain (outside the CDR3, taken from reference TRBV7-2 and TRBJ2-3): GAGVSQSPSNKVTEKGKDVELRCDPISGHTALYWYRQSLGQGLEFLIYFQGNSAPDKSGLPSDRFSAERTGGSVSTLTIQRTQQEDSAVYLCASSFSGLRTDTQYFGPGTRLTVL.

The chain has TRBV29-1 and TRBJ1-2; D may be TRBD1 (5 bases). The CDR3 extends over 14 amino acids. Germline CDR1 SQVTM, CDR2 ANQGSEA. V was clipped by 4 bases and J by 1 base, with 13 bases between them. The CDR3, as DNA: TGCAGCGTTGGGGAAGTTCAGGGTAACTATGGCTACACCTTC. Translation: CSVGEVQGNYGYTF.

This clone was counted between two and nine times. This chain links TRBV4-2 with TRBJ2-7; perhaps TRBD1 as D (6 bases). The CDR3 runs 14 residues. Germline V gives CDR1 LGHNA, CDR2 YNFKEQ. The germline V and J ends were trimmed by 0 bases and 5 bases, with 11 bases remaining between them. The CDR3 bases are TGTGCCAGCAGCCAAGACACAGGGCGAGACGAGCAGTACTTC. Its translation is CASSQDTGRDEQYF.

This clone has just a few counts. This sequence joins TRBV6-5 and TRBJ1-1; D is possibly TRBD1 (5 bases). The V and J ends lost 2 bases and 11 bases respectively, with 12 bases between them. Looked up from germline, CDR1 is MNHEY and CDR2 is SVGAGI. The CDR3 runs to 12 residues. CDR3 residues: CASSYGTAVAFF. The CDR3 region has the DNA TGTGCCAGCAGTTACGGGACTGCAGTCGCTTTCTTT.